This T cell receptor (beta chain) was observed in a study of T cells in Graves' hyperthyroidism and ophthalmopathy (dated by TCRdb to 2018 to 2020). Regarding the research as a whole: Peripheral blood samples were taken at initial diagnosis, before any treatment was given. To identify TCR V-J signatures that set the groups apart, the researchers used a discovery cohort of approximately 98 patients, made up of 43 with Graves' ophthalmopathy and 55 to 65 with stable Graves' hyperthyroidism. An independent validation cohort of 18 to 20 hyperthyroidism patients and 17 patients who later progressed to ophthalmopathy tested prospective prediction of ophthalmopathy. The 95 to 100 discovery patients were randomly split 7:3 into training and test sets. The study also compared thyroid tissue and blood T-cell repertoires from several Graves' hyperthyroidism patients. Following sampling, methimazole starting at 30 mg daily was given to hyperthyroidism patients, and high-dose intravenous methylprednisolone was given to ophthalmopathy patients. The paper describes TCR Vbeta CDR3 sequencing of some 130 peripheral blood samples, made up of roughly 45 ophthalmopathy patients, over 70 hyperthyroidism patients and some 17 progressor patients.

Ophthalmopathy patients had moderately to severely active disease, with a Clinical Activity Score of 3 or more, a NOSPECS grade of 4 or more, and a disease duration of less than 3 months. The study excluded patients with uncontrolled infections, other autoimmune diseases, pregnancy or lactation. Clinical symptoms, serum thyroxine and TRAb, thyroid ultrasound, and orbital computed tomography formed the basis for the diagnoses. PBMCs were isolated from 10 ml of fresh peripheral blood by Ficoll-Paque density gradient centrifugation. Total RNA was extracted with Trizol reagent, and quality was checked on an Agilent 2100 Bioanalyzer. In regard to this clonotype: This receptor's antigen is unknown. The input lacks base qualities; no much larger clone sits a single base away.

TCR beta CDR3 regions were amplified from RNA transcripts. The TCR CDR3 was subjected to a first round of RT-PCR using the HTBI primer set and the Qiagen OneStep RT-PCR kit. Libraries were constructed in a second round of multiplex PCR, after which size selection and purification were performed. Libraries were sequenced paired-end with 100 bp reads on an Illumina HiSeq2000. On the authors' methods: Raw data were processed with SOAPnuke, discarding reads with adapters, uncalled bases, mean Phred below 15, or no exact constant-primer or identifier match. COPE v1.2.5 was used to merge high-quality paired reads, and clonotypes were defined as unique nucleotide sequences. Clonotypes were aligned to IMGT TRBV, TRBD and TRBJ reference segments using MiTCR v1.1. Analysis was restricted to V-J combinations with a frequency above 0.0001, which covered roughly 99% of repertoires. A TCS score was defined as the ratio of F50 (clonal expansion) to E x V (chaos), with BLOSUM62-based TCRdist applied between CDR3 peptides within each V-J. Welch's t-statistics and random forest reduced approximately 520 V-J features to 13, which were used in a naive Bayes classifier (R e1071). In TCRdb, the public reads were trimmed at Q25 with fastp and aligned with MiXCR, with productive beta chains retained. Entries that share a CDR3 protein sequence are merged under the most common genes and DNA. The V and J calls were determined by TCRdb, not by the authors. A total of 450,000 to 500,000 distinct CDR3 sequences appear in this sample, 20% to 25% of them only once. Under 55% of the sample is held by the ten biggest clonotypes.

The CDR3, cysteine through phenylalanine, is 18 amino acids long. The CDR3 DNA has 54 bases and is translated from base 1. Ends trimmed: V by 2 bases, J by 2 bases; bases unmatched to a gene: 6. Summary of the overall study and its limitations: In validation, the model predicted progression to ophthalmopathy with roughly 66% sensitivity and approximately 74% specificity, a median of roughly seven months before onset. A 13 V-J signature model separated ophthalmopathy from stable hyperthyroidism, with about 88% sensitivity and 81% to 82% specificity in cross-validation and 80%/75% in testing. Most expanded thyroid clonotypes (frequency above 0.001) were also found in blood, which suggests that blood repertoires may mirror thyroid immune responses. Sample size was not statistically predetermined, and blinding of investigators to group allocation was not performed.

Sequencing was performed on blood. The sequence came from a woman aged 70 to 79 with Graves' ophthalmopathy. The chain links TRBV12-3 or TRBV12-4 with TRBJ2-3; 14 central bases correspond to TRBD2. CDR3 sequence: CASSLFGLAGGYTDTQYF. The bases read TGTGCCAGCAGTTTATTTGGACTAGCGGGGGGTTACACAGATACGCAGTATTTT.